The rows below give T cell receptor beta chains drawn from one sample of a study of technical replicates of blood from a few donors. TCRdb's table, derived via immunoSEQ multiplex PCR, lists solely in-frame clones and lacks some. The top ten hold around 0.22% of the sample, which has fewer than 90,000 clones, 95% to 97% seen once. The sample taken for sequencing was T cells isolated from PBMCs. The receptors come from a human donor in good health. CDR3s include the opening cysteine and the closing phenylalanine or tryptophan. The D gene is left open where the match is weak. For some rows the clone size is stated as once, few or many, or as a class when expanded; others skip it.

DNA	CDR3	V	J	D	length	size
TGTGCCAGCAGCTTATCGTACAACCGGGACAAAAACTACGAGCAGTACTTC	CASSLSYNRDKNYEQYF	TRBV11-2	TRBJ2-7	-	17	once
TGCGCCAGCAGCTTCTTCAGGGGGGAGATCACTGAAGCTTTCTTT	CASSFFRGEITEAFF	TRBV5-1	TRBJ1-1	TRBD1	15	-
TGTGCCAGCCGGGACACCAACACTGAAGCTTTCTTT	CASRDTNTEAFF	TRBV7-9	TRBJ1-1	-	12	-
TGTGCCAGCAACCCCGGGACAGGGGGCTACGAGCAGTACTTC	CASNPGTGGYEQYF	TRBV6-6	TRBJ2-7	TRBD1	14	-
TGTGCCAGCAGCTTGTGGCAAGCAGGTGGTGAGCAGTTCTTC	CASSLWQAGGEQFF	TRBV5-4	TRBJ2-1	-	14	-
TGCGCCAGCAGTGAGGGGGGCGGGAGGGGCGACGAGCAGTACTTC	CASSEGGGRGDEQYF	TRBV10-1	TRBJ2-7	TRBD2	15	-
TGTGCCAGTAATCCCACCACAGGGGAAGAAACTGAAGCTTTCTTT	CASNPTTGEETEAFF	TRBV6-1	TRBJ1-1	TRBD1	15	-
TGTGCCAGCAGCATCGTCCAGGGTGTAGGCGACGAGCAGTACTTC	CASSIVQGVGDEQYF	TRBV28	TRBJ2-7	-	15	-
TGTGCCAGCAGCCAAGATAAGGGGTTCGCTGAAGCTTTCTTT	CASSQDKGFAEAFF	TRBV4-2	TRBJ1-1	-	14	-
TGTGCCAGCAGCTTGATCCAGGGTTCTTACGAGCAGTACTTC	CASSLIQGSYEQYF	TRBV5-6	TRBJ2-7	-	14	-
TGTGCCAGCAGCTCTTACTATGGCTACACCTTC	CASSSYYGYTF	TRBV28	TRBJ1-2	-	11	-
TGTGCCAGCAGTGAGAGGAGTGGAGCTTTCTTT	CASSERSGAFF	TRBV2	TRBJ1-1	-	11	-
TGTGCCAGCAGTGTCGGGTTAACCATATATTTT	CASSVGLTIYF	TRBV2	TRBJ1-3	-	11	once
TGTGCCAGCAGCTTAGACGGGAGAGGAAATCAGCCCCAGCATTTT	CASSLDGRGNQPQHF	TRBV7-9	TRBJ1-5	-	15	-
TGTGCCAGCAGCCTTACAGGGGCTGGGGCCAACGTCCTGACTTTC	CASSLTGAGANVLTF	TRBV7-9	TRBJ2-6	TRBD1	15	-